This passage covers 17 T cell receptor beta chains from one sample sequenced in a study of metastatic and nonmetastatic thyroid tumors. Nobody among the patients had been given any treatment before thyroid surgery. TCRdb re-analyzed the PCR reads through MiXCR. The sample includes about 15,000 clones, about 26% of them seen just once. Specimen: blood. Every receptor here comes from a male donor with papillary thyroid cancer or a benign thyroid nodule (not recorded which). Some clones in this sample may be carry-over from other donors' samples.

The chain recombines TRBV5-4 with TRBJ1-6; D might be TRBD1 (5 bases). The CDR3 consists of 17 residues. The V end was cut by 1 base, the J end by 7 bases, with 18 bases between. Germline lookup yields CDR1 SGHNT and CDR2 YYREEE (reference sequence). The chain's CDR3 is CASSLYAGPSFNSPLHF. DNA for the CDR3: TGTGCCAGCAGCTTGTACGCAGGGCCCTCGTTCAATTCACCCCTCCACTTT.

This clone was seen ten or more times. The chain has TRBV18 and TRBJ2-7, with 7 bases matching TRBD2. CDR3 size: 15 residues. The germline V gene has CDR1 KGHSH and CDR2 LQKENI. The junction had 9 bases not matched to a gene; V was cut back by 1 base and J by 6 bases. The CDR3 nucleotides read TGTGCCAGCTCACCACGTATAGGGAGGGATAGCGAGCAGTACTTC. Translated: CASSPRIGRDSEQYF.

This clone was observed at least ten times. This chain links TRBV6-5 with TRBJ1-2, with D hard to call. CDR3 size: 13 residues. The germline gives CDR1 MNHEY, CDR2 SVGAGI. The ends were cut back, 3 bases at V and 7 bases at J, with 12 bases in the middle. For the CDR3, the DNA is TGTGCCAGCAGTTATGACCCTCGGTTTGGCTACACCTTC. Translating it yields CASSYDPRFGYTF.

This clone has ten or more counts. This sequence joins TRBV18 and TRBJ2-1; unclear D gene. Trimming cost V 1 base and J 7 bases, with 5 bases left between them. The CDR3 is 12 amino acids. CDR1 is KGHSH and CDR2 is LQKENI in the germline V gene. CDR3 protein: CASSPQRNEQFF. DNA for the CDR3: TGTGCCAGCTCACCACAGAGGAATGAGCAGTTCTTC.

This clone appeared a single time. The rearrangement uses TRBV5-1 and TRBJ2-3, with TRBD2 matching 10 bases. The CDR3 covers 20 residues. The trim removed 1 base at V and 1 base at J, leaving 15 bases unmatched. Germline V gives CDR1 SGHRS, CDR2 YFSETQ. The CDR3 bases are TGCGCCAGCAGCTTGTGGCTAGCGGGAGTCCCGAATTACGGCACAGATACGCAGTATTTT. Translating it yields CASSLWLAGVPNYGTDTQYF.

The CDR3 is CASRAGGDTQYF. The CDR3 coding sequence is TGTGCCAGCAGGGCCGGGGGAGATACGCAGTATTTT. The chain employs TRBV6-1 and TRBJ2-3, with D perhaps TRBD2 (6 bases). The V gene's germline CDR1 is MNHNS and CDR2 SASEGT. The CDR3 consists of 12 residues. Trimming removed 6 bases at V and 5 bases at J, with 9 bases between.

This clone is deemed medium-sized. The chain joins TRBV20-1 to TRBJ1-6; 8 positions match TRBD1. The J segment lost 9 bases and the V segment lost 5 bases, leaving 6 bases of the junction unmatched. Germline CDR1 and CDR2: DFQATT and SNEGSKA (reference sequence). The CDR3 is 13 residues long. CDR3: CSASTGATSPLHF. The CDR3 region has the DNA TGCAGTGCTTCGACAGGGGCGACTTCACCCCTCCACTTT.

The chain employs TRBV4-1 and TRBJ2-7; 11 bases agree with TRBD2. The CDR3 length is 15 residues. V lost 5 bases and J lost 3; bases outside the gene matches: 6. Germline CDR1 and CDR2: MGHRA and YSYEKL. CDR3 DNA sequence: TGCGCCAGCAGCATTGGGACTAGCGGCATCTACGAGCAGTACTTC. Translation gives CASSIGTSGIYEQYF.

The chain is built from TRBV7-2 and TRBJ2-7, with a possible D match to TRBD2 (7 bases). The germline gives CDR1 SGHTA, CDR2 FQGNSA. The CDR3 loop spans 15 amino acids. V lost 4 bases, J lost 10 bases, and 23 bases lay in between. This CDR3 reads CASSSSPGGLGGQYF. Here the CDR3 DNA reads TGTGCCAGCAGCTCCTCCCCGGGGGGCTTAGGAGGTCAGTACTTC.

The J gene is TRBJ2-7, the V gene TRBV18, with 7 bases that match TRBD1. The CDR3 length is 13 residues. With V trimmed by 3 bases and J by 4 bases, 3 bases remained unmatched. CDR1 is KGHSH and CDR2 is LQKENI in the germline V gene. The CDR3 nucleotides are TGTGCCAGCTCACCCGGCAGGGGGTACGAGCAGTACTTC. This encodes CASSPGRGYEQYF.

This clone was seen once. An end of the junction differs from the germline gene, which may be a read error. This chain links TRBV7-6 with TRBJ2-6; weak D call: TRBD2 (5 bases). Germline V lookup: CDR1 SGHVS, CDR2 FNYEAQ. The CDR3 extends over 15 amino acids. The CDR3 DNA is TGTGCCAACAGCGGAGGAACATCTGGGGCCAACGTCCTGACTTTC. It specifies CANSGGTSGANVLTF.

Many counts were recorded for this clone. The chain employs TRBV30 and TRBJ2-2; D perhaps matches TRBD2 (6 bases). Germline loops: CDR1 GTSNPN, CDR2 SVGIG (reference sequence). This CDR3 spans 14 amino acids. V gave up 2 bases and J gave up 4 bases, with 11 bases separating them. DNA of the CDR3: TGTGCCTGGAGTCCAGGAGGGTTCACCGGGGAGCTGTTTTTT. Its protein product is CAWSPGGFTGELFF.

In this sample, this clone turned up a few times. This CDR3 reads CASSFSGTQGYTF. CDR3 bases: TGTGCCAGCAGTTTTTCTGGGACCCAAGGCTACACCTTC. The chain employs TRBV27 and TRBJ1-2, with D perhaps matching TRBD1 (5 bases). The CDR3 totals 13 residues. The V end was cut by 3 bases, the J end by 8 bases, with 13 bases between. Germline-derived CDR1 and CDR2 are MNHEY and SMNVEV (reference sequence).

This clone has ten or more counts. The rearrangement uses TRBV4-2 and TRBJ2-5, with 12 bases aligning to TRBD2. Unmatched junction bases numbered 10, after V lost 0 bases and J lost 5 bases. Germline-derived CDR1 and CDR2 are LGHNA and YNFKEQ. CDR3 length equals 18 residues. CDR3 region: CASSQDVASGGAGETQYF. CDR3 nucleotide sequence: TGTGCCAGCAGCCAAGATGTGGCTAGCGGGGGGGCGGGGGAGACCCAGTACTTC.

The count of this clone is one. V and J are TRBV11-2 and TRBJ2-1; 8 positions agree with TRBD2. The V segment lost 0 bases and the J segment 9 bases; nucleotides outside the gene matches: 7. CDR1 is SGHAT, CDR2 FQNNGV, per germline. The CDR3 has 15 amino acids. CDR3 nucleotide sequence: TGTGCCAGCAGCTTAGAGTCAGCGGGAGTGAGTGAGCAGTTCTTC. This codes for CASSLESAGVSEQFF.

This clone was picked up many times. The chain recombines TRBV29-1 with TRBJ1-3; D is ambiguous. Germline CDR1 SQVTM, CDR2 ANQGSEA. This CDR3 is built from 11 residues. The V gene lost 6 bases and the J gene lost 4 bases, with 7 bases spanning the gap. For the CDR3, the DNA is TGCAGCGTCCGCTGGGGAAACACCATATATTTT. Translation gives CSVRWGNTIYF.

This clone showed up many times. V is TRBV29-1 and J is TRBJ2-3; no definite D call. Germline-derived CDR1 and CDR2 are SQVTM and ANQGSEA. The CDR3 contains 15 residues. V was pared by 7 bases and J by 2 bases, with 19 bases between. In DNA form, the CDR3 reads TGCAGCGCCCAAATCGGCGCACTTAACACAGATACGCAGTATTTT. It codes for CSAQIGALNTDTQYF.